This T cell receptor beta chain appears in the sequencing data of a study of control samples from healthy donors and cancer patients. The CDR3 spans 15 residues. CDR1 SGHNT and CDR2 YYREEE come from the germline V gene (reference sequence). Unmatched junction bases numbered 5, after V lost 4 bases and J lost 5 bases. Sequenced by immunoSEQ multiplex PCR; TCRdb stores in-frame clones only, minus some. The sample has approximately 89,000 clones, approximately 87% seen once. This TCR came from a man in his fifties or sixties in good health. The sequencing input was blood. This rearrangement joins TRBV5-4 to TRBJ2-2, with TRBD1 matching over 10 bases. The CDR3 nucleotides read TGTGCCAGCAGCAAGGGACAGGGGCTAACCGGGGAGCTGTTTTTT. Its protein is CASSKGQGLTGELFF. Variable domain in full (rest from reference TRBV5-4 and TRBJ2-2): ETGVTQSPTHLIKTRGQQVTLRCSSQSGHNTVSWYQQALGQGPQFIFQYYREEENGRGNFPPRFSGLQFPNYSSELNVNALELDDSALYLCASSKGQGLTGELFFGEGSRLTVL.